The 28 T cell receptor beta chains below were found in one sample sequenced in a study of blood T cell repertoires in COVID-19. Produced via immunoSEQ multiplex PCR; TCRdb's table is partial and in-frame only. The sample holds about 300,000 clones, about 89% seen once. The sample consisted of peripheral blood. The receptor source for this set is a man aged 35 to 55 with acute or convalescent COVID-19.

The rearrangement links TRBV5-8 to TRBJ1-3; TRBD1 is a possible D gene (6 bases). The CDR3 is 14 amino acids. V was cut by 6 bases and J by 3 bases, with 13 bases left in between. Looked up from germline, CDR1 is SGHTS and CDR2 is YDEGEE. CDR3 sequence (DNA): TGTGCCAGCACGCCCAGGGGACGTGGAAACACCATATATTTT. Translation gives CASTPRGRGNTIYF.

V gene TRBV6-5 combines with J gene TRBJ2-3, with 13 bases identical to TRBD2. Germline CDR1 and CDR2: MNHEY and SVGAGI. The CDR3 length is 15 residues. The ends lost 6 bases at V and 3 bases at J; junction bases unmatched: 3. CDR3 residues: CASRLAGGITDTQYF. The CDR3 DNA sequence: TGTGCCAGCAGACTAGCGGGGGGGATTACAGATACGCAGTATTTT.

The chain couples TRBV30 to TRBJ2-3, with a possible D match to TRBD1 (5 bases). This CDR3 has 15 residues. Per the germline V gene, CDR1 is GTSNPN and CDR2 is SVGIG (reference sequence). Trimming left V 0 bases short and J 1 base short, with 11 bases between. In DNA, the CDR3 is TGTGCCTGGAGTGTTGTCAGGGTTGGCACAGATACGCAGTATTTT. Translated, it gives CAWSVVRVGTDTQYF.

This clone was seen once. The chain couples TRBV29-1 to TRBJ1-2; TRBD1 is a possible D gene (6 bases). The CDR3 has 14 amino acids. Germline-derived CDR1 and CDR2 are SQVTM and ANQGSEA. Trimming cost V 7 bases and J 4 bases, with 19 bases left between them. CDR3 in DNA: TGCAGCGGTGGCCCGGCAGCCAGGGGCTATGGCTACACCTTC. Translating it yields CSGGPAARGYGYTF.

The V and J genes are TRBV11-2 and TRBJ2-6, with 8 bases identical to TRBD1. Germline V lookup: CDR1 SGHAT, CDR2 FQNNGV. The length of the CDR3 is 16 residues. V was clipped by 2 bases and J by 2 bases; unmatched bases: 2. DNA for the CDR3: TGTGCCAGCAGCTTATCCAGGGGGCCTGGGGCCAACGTCCTGACTTTC. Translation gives CASSLSRGPGANVLTF.

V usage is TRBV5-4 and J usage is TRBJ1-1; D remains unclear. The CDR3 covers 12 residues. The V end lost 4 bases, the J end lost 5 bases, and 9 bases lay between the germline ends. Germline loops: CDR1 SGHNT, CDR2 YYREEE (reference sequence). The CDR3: CASSAGFTEAFF. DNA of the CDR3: TGTGCCAGCAGCGCGGGGTTTACTGAAGCTTTCTTT. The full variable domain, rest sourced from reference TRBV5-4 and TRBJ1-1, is ETGVTQSPTHLIKTRGQQVTLRCSSQSGHNTVSWYQQALGQGPQFIFQYYREEENGRGNFPPRFSGLQFPNYSSELNVNALELDDSALYLCASSAGFTEAFFGQGTRLTVV.

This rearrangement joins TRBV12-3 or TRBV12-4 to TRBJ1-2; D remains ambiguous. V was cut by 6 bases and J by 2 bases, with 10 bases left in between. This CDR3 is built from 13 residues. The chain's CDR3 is CASSLGRNYGYTF. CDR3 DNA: TGTGCCAGCAGCCTCGGTAGAAACTATGGCTACACCTTC.

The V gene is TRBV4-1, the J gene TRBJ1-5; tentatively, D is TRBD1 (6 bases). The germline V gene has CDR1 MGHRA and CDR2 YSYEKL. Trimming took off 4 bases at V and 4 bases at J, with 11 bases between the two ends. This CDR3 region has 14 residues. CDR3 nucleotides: TGCGCCAGCAGCCGCAACACAGGGAATCAGCCCCAGCATTTT. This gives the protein CASSRNTGNQPQHF.

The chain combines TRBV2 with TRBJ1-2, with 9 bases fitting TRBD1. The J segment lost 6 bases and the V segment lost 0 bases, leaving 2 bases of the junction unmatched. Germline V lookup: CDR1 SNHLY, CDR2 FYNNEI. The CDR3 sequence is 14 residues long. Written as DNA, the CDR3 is TGTGCCAGCAGTGAAGCGCGGGACAGGGATGGCTACACCTTC. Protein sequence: CASSEARDRDGYTF. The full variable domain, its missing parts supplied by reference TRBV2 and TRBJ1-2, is EPEVTQTPSHQVTQMGQEVILRCVPISNHLYFYWYRQILGQKVEFLVSFYNNEISEKSEIFDDQFSVERPDGSNFTLKIRSTKLEDSAMYFCASSEARDRDGYTFGSGTRLTVV.

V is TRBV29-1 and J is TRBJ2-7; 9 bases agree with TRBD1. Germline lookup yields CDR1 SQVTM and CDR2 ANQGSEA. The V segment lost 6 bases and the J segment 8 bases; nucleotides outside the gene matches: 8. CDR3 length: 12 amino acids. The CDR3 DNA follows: TGCAGCGTAGCTCACAGGGGGCAAAAGCAGTACTTC. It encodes CSVAHRGQKQYF.

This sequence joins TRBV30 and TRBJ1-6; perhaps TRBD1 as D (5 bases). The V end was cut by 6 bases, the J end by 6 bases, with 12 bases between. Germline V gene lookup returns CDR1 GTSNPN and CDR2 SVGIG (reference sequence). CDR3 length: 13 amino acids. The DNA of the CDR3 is TGTGCCTGCCGCCTAGGGGTTAATTCACCCCTCCACTTT. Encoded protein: CACRLGVNSPLHF.

The CDR3 sequence: CASSWGTVTDTQYF. For the CDR3, the DNA is TGCGCCAGCAGCTGGGGGACAGTCACAGATACGCAGTATTTT. The rearrangement uses TRBV5-1 and TRBJ2-3, with 7 bases identical to TRBD1. The CDR3 length is 14 residues. J was trimmed by 2 bases and V by 3 bases; bases with no gene match: 3. Germline assignment: CDR1 SGHRS and CDR2 YFSETQ. Full variable domain (remainder filled in from reference TRBV5-1 and TRBJ2-3): KAGVTQTPRYLIKTRGQQVTLSCSPISGHRSVSWYQQTPGQGLQFLFEYFSETQRNKGNFPGRFSGRQFSNSRSEMNVSTLELGDSALYLCASSWGTVTDTQYFGPGTRLTVL.

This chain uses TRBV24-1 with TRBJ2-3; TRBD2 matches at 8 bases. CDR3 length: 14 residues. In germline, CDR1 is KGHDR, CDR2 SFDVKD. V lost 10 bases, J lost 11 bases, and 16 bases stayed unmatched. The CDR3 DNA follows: TGTGCCACTAGCAGCGGGGGCCTCGGGATTGGGCAGTATTTT. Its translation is CATSSGGLGIGQYF.

This CDR3 is CASSFGGLAGAYNEQFF. The CDR3, as DNA: TGCGCCAGCAGCTTTGGGGGACTAGCGGGGGCCTACAATGAGCAGTTCTTC. The V and J genes are TRBV5-1 and TRBJ2-1; 14 nucleotides match TRBD2. This CDR3 has 17 residues. CDR1 SGHRS and CDR2 YFSETQ come from the germline V gene. The V segment lost 2 bases and the J segment 2 bases; nucleotides outside the gene matches: 3.

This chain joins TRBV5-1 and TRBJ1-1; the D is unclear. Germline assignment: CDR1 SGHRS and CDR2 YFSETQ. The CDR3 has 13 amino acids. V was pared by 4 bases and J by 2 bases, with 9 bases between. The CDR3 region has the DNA TGCGCCAGCAGCGCGGACTTAAACACTGAAGCTTTCTTT. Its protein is CASSADLNTEAFF.

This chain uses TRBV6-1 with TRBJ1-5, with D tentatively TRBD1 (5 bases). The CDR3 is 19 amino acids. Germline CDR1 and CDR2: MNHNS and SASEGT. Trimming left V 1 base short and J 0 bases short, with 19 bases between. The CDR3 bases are TGTGCCAGCAGTGAAGGGGGCAGGTCCCTATTTTTTAGCAATCAGCCCCAGCATTTT. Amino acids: CASSEGGRSLFFSNQPQHF.

The CDR3 sequence: CASIGVRQVTEAFF. The CDR3 nucleotides are TGTGCCAGCATAGGGGTTCGACAGGTGACTGAAGCTTTCTTT. The chain recombines TRBV19 with TRBJ1-1, with D possibly matching TRBD1 (6 bases). Germline lookup yields CDR1 LNHDA and CDR2 SQIVND (reference sequence). The CDR3 is made up of 14 amino acids. With 9 bases removed from V and 5 bases from J, the gap between germline ends came to 19 bases.

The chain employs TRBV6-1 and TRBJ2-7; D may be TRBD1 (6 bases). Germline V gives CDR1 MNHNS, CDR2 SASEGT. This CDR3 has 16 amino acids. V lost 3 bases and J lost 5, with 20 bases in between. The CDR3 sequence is CASSDPTGGFWDEQYF. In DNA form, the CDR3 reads TGTGCCAGCAGTGACCCGACAGGTGGGTTTTGGGACGAGCAGTACTTC.

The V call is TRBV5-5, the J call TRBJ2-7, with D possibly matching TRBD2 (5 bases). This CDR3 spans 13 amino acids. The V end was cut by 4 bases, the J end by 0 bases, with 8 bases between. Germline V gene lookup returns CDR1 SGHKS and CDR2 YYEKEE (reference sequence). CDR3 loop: CASSLDYSYEQYF. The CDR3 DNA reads TGTGCCAGCAGCCTAGACTACTCCTACGAGCAGTACTTC.

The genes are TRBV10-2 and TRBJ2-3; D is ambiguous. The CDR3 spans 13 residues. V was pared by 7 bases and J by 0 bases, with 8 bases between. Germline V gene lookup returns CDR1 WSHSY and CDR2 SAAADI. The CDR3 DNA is TGCGCCAGCACCCGCGGAAGCACAGATACGCAGTATTTT. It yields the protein CASTRGSTDTQYF.

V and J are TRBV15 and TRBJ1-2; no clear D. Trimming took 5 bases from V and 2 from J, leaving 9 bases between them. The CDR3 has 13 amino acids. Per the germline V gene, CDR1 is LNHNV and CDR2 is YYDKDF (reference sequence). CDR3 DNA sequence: TGTGCCACCAGCGAGGGCCTGAACTATGGCTACACCTTC. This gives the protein CATSEGLNYGYTF.

The chain's CDR3 is CASSGVRGSSPLHF. In DNA, the CDR3 is TGTGCCAGCAGTGGGGTCAGGGGATCTTCACCCCTCCACTTT. The chain is built from TRBV2 and TRBJ1-6; a weak D match, TRBD1 (6 bases). Germline values: CDR1 SNHLY, CDR2 FYNNEI. Trimming cost V 4 bases and J 9 bases, with 13 bases left between them. The CDR3 length is 14 residues. Looking up the rest from reference TRBV2 and TRBJ1-6 gives the full variable domain: EPEVTQTPSHQVTQMGQEVILRCVPISNHLYFYWYRQILGQKVEFLVSFYNNEISEKSEIFDDQFSVERPDGSNFTLKIRSTKLEDSAMYFCASSGVRGSSPLHFGNGTRLTVT.

CDR3 nucleotides: TGCGCCAGCAGCTTGGCCAGCGGGGGTTCCTACAATGAGCAGTTCTTC. Protein sequence: CASSLASGGSYNEQFF. The genes are TRBV5-1 and TRBJ2-1; 8 bases line up with TRBD2. CDR1 and CDR2 (germline): SGHRS, YFSETQ. V lost 0 bases, J lost 1 base, and 3 bases stayed unmatched. CDR3 length: 16 residues.

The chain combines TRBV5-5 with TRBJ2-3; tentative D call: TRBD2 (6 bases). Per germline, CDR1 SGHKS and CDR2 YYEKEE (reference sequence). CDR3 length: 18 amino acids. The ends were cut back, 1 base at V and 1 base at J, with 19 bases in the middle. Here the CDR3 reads CASSLSLFWRAGTDTQYF. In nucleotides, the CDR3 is TGTGCCAGCAGCTTGAGTTTATTTTGGAGGGCTGGCACAGATACGCAGTATTTT.

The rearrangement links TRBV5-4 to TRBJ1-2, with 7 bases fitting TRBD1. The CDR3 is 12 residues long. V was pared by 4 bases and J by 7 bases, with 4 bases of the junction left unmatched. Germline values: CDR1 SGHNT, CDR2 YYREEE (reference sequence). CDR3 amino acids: CASSPRGSGYTF. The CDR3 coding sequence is TGTGCCAGCAGCCCCAGGGGGTCTGGCTACACCTTC.

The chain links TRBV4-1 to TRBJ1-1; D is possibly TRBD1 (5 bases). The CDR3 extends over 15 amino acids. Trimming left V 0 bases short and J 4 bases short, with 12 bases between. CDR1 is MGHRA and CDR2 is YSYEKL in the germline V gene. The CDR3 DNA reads TGCGCCAGCAGCCAAGAGACAGTTATTAGCACTGAAGCTTTCTTT. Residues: CASSQETVISTEAFF.

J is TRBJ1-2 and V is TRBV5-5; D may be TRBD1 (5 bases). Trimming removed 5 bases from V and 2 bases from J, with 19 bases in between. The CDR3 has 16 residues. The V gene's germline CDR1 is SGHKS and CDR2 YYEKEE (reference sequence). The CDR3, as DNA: TGTGCCAGCAGTTATACCTCCGGGACTGTGAACTATGGCTACACCTTC. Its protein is CASSYTSGTVNYGYTF.

The CDR3 DNA sequence: TGCGCCAGCAGCTTTATGGACTCCACAGGGGAGCTGTTTTTT. It specifies CASSFMDSTGELFF. V is TRBV5-1 and J is TRBJ2-2; D is possibly TRBD2 (5 bases). This CDR3 region has 14 residues. V lost 2 bases and J 8 bases, leaving 13 bases between the germline ends. Germline CDR1 and CDR2: SGHRS and YFSETQ.